The 9 T cell receptor beta chains in this list originate from one sample, sequenced in a study of blood T cell repertoires in COVID-19. Here immunoSEQ multiplex PCR was the method, and the copy in TCRdb shows in-frame clones only, minus some. Of around 400,000 clones in the sample, around 92% were seen once. The sequencing sample was made of PBMCs or T cells enriched from blood (not recorded which). The origin of the receptors is a woman aged 30 to 39 who had recovered from COVID-19.

The rearrangement links TRBV18 to TRBJ2-7; 12 bases map to TRBD1. V was clipped by 8 bases and J by 6 bases; unmatched bases: 8. The germline V gene encodes CDR1 KGHSH and CDR2 LQKENI. The CDR3 extends over 14 amino acids. CDR3 amino acids: CASGKGTGGFEQYF. DNA of the CDR3: TGTGCCAGCGGAAAGGGGACAGGGGGCTTCGAGCAGTACTTC.

This chain connects TRBV4-1 to TRBJ2-1; D is unresolved. This CDR3 is 14 amino acids long. In germline, CDR1 is MGHRA, CDR2 YSYEKL. The V and J ends lost 3 bases and 8 bases respectively, with 14 bases between them. CDR3 DNA sequence: TGCGCCAGCAGCCACCTTATAGCCGTCTATGAGCAGTTCTTC. It yields the protein CASSHLIAVYEQFF.

V usage is TRBV7-2 and J usage is TRBJ1-1, with D hard to call. Germline V gives CDR1 SGHTA, CDR2 FQGNSA. CDR3 length: 11 amino acids. V was pared by 7 bases and J by 6 bases, with 9 bases between. The CDR3 coding sequence is TGTGCCAGCATCGTACTTTCTGAAGCTTTCTTT. Amino acid sequence: CASIVLSEAFF.

CDR3 bases: TGTGCCAGTAGTGCCCTATCGGGGACTAGCTTCGATGAGCAGTTCTTC. It translates to CASSALSGTSFDEQFF. The chain recombines TRBV19 with TRBJ2-1; 9 bases line up with TRBD2. Germline V gene sequence: CDR1 LNHDA, CDR2 SQIVND (reference sequence). CDR3 size: 16 residues. V dropped 5 bases and J dropped 8; count of bases not matched to a gene: 13.

This clone is a singleton in its sample. The rearrangement uses TRBV7-2 and TRBJ2-1; D might be TRBD2 (7 bases). V shed 5 bases and J shed 9 bases, with 11 bases lying between them. Germline V gene data show CDR1 as SGHTA and CDR2 as FQGNSA. The CDR3 totals 12 residues. The CDR3, as DNA: TGTGCCAGCAGCAAGGGGGGGCTTGAGCAGTTCTTC. It codes for CASSKGGLEQFF.

This chain joins TRBV15 and TRBJ1-2; possible D gene TRBD1, 6 bases. The CDR3 sequence is 15 residues long. V lost 3 bases and J 5 bases, leaving 16 bases between the germline ends. In germline, CDR1 is LNHNV, CDR2 YYDKDF (reference sequence). CDR3 loop: CATSSERTALYGYTF. Here the CDR3 DNA reads TGTGCCACCAGCAGCGAACGGACAGCTCTTTATGGCTACACCTTC.

V usage is TRBV6-6 and J usage is TRBJ2-2; 11 bases align to TRBD2. This CDR3 is 20 amino acids long. V was clipped by 5 bases and J by 8 bases; unmatched bases: 22. Germline CDR1 and CDR2: MNHNY and SVGAGI (reference sequence). The DNA of the CDR3 is TGTGCCAGCAGTCCGAGTCTTGATCCGGGACTAGCGGTCCCAAGGGGGGAGCTGTTTTTT. This encodes CASSPSLDPGLAVPRGELFF.

The CDR3 coding sequence is TGTGCCTGGAGCGCGGGGTTCCGCGACTACGAGCAGTACTTC. Its protein is CAWSAGFRDYEQYF. The chain recombines TRBV30 with TRBJ2-7, with D maybe TRBD2 (6 bases). Germline CDR1 reads GTSNPN; CDR2 reads SVGIG (reference sequence). V lost 3 bases and J lost 3, with 15 bases in between. CDR3 size: 14 residues.

This chain connects TRBV29-1 to TRBJ2-7; D might be TRBD1 (6 bases). Trimming removed 3 bases from V and 4 bases from J, with 13 bases in between. Germline lookup yields CDR1 SQVTM and CDR2 ANQGSEA. The CDR3 runs 13 residues. CDR3 loop: CSVEGQGKYEQYF. CDR3 sequence (DNA): TGCAGCGTTGAGGGGCAGGGGAAGTACGAGCAGTACTTC.